This TCR beta chain was obtained from a study of shared clonotypes between healthy human individuals. Study in general: Three plates each covered CD4 naive and memory; CD8 naive two, CD8 memory one.

The genomic DNA of each subset was split evenly across several immunoSEQ plates. The data were produced by immunoSEQ multiplex PCR, yet TCRdb's version contains in-frame clones alone and is incomplete. The sample has approximately 740,000 clones; less than 85% are singletons. Trimming cost V 4 bases and J 5 bases, with 11 bases left between them. CDR3 length: 14 residues. The germline V gene has CDR1 SNHLY and CDR2 FYNNEI. Caucasian adults residing in Nashville, Tennessee made up all the donors. Sequencing used memory CD4+ T cells sorted from blood. Regarding subset: CD45RA-negative fraction. This sequence joins TRBV2 and TRBJ2-2; D is undetermined. This TCR came from a young woman in good health. This CDR3 reads CASSASAYTGELFF. CDR3 DNA sequence: TGTGCCAGCAGTGCGTCAGCATATACCGGGGAGCTGTTTTTT.